The sequence of this T cell receptor (beta chain) was determined in a study of control samples from healthy donors and cancer patients. Generated by immunoSEQ multiplex PCR, the TCRdb table keeps only in-frame clones and is missing some. The data contain 170,000 or so clones, 94% of them singletons. The V end lost 3 bases, the J end lost 5 bases, and 20 bases lay between the germline ends. Germline V lookup: CDR1 DFQATT, CDR2 SNEGSKA (reference sequence). The CDR3 covers 17 residues. The sequenced sample consisted of blood. This receptor was taken from a woman aged 18-35 years in good health. The J gene is TRBJ1-6, the V gene TRBV20-1; possibly TRBD1 for D (6 bases). CDR3 loop: CSASPPVGAADNSPLHF. The CDR3 nucleotides are TGCAGTGCTAGTCCCCCCGTGGGGGCGGCGGATAATTCACCCCTCCACTTT.